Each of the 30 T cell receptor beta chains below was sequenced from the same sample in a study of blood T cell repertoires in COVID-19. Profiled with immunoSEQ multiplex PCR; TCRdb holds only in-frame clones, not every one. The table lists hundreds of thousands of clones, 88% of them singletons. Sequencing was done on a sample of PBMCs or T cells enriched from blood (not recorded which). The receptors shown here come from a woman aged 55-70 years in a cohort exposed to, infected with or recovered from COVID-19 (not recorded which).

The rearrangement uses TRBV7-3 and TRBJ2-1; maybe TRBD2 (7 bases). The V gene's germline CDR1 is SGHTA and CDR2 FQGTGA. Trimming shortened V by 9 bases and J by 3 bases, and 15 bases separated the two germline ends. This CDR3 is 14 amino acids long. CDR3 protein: CASGRGDGYNEQFF. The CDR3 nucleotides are TGTGCCAGTGGGAGGGGGGACGGCTACAATGAGCAGTTCTTC.

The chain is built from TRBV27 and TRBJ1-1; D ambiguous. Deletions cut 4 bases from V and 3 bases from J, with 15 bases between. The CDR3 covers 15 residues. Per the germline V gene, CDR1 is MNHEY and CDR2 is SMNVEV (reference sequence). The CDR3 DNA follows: TGTGCCAGCAGTTACTCACCACAGCTATACACTGAAGCTTTCTTT. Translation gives CASSYSPQLYTEAFF.

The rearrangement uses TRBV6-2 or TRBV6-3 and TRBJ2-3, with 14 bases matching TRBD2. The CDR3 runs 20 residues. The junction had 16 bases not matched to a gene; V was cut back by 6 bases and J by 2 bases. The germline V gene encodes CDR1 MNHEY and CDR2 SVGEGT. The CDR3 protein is CASSHNLLRLAGGITDTQYF. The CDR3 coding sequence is TGTGCCAGCAGCCACAACCTCCTTAGACTAGCGGGAGGGATCACAGATACGCAGTATTTT.

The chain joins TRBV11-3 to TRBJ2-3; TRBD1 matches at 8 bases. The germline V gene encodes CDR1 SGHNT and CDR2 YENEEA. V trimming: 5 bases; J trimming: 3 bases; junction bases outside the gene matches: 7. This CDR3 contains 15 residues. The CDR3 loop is CASSTGQGGTDTQYF. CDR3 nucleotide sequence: TGTGCCAGCAGCACCGGACAGGGCGGAACAGATACGCAGTATTTT.

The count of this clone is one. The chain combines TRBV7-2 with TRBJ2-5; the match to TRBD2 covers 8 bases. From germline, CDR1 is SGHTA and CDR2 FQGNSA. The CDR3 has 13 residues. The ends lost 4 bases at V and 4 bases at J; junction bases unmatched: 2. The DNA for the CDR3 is TGTGCCAGCAGCTCCGGGACTAGAGAGACCCAGTACTTC. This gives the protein CASSSGTRETQYF.

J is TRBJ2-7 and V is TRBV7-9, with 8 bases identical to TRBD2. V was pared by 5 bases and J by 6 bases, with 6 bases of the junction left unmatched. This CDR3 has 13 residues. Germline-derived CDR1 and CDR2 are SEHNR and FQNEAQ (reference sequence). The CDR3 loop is CASSLGTRIEQYF. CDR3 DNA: TGTGCCAGCAGCCTCGGGACTAGAATCGAGCAGTACTTC.

The CDR3 here is CASSSSGLAGRNEQFF. The CDR3 DNA sequence: TGTGCCAGCAGCTCCAGTGGACTAGCGGGACGCAATGAGCAGTTCTTC. V usage is TRBV7-3 and J usage is TRBJ2-1; the match to TRBD2 covers 12 bases. J gave up 6 bases and V 4 bases, and 7 bases lay outside the gene matches. The CDR3 totals 16 residues. The germline gives CDR1 SGHTA, CDR2 FQGTGA.

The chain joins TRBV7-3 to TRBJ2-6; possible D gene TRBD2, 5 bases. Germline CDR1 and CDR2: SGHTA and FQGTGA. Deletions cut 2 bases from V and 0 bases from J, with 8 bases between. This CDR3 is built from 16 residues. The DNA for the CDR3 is TGTGCCAGCAGCTTAGTCGGGGACTCTGGGGCCAACGTCCTGACTTTC. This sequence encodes CASSLVGDSGANVLTF. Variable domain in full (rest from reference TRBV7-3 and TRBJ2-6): GAGVSQTPSNKVTEKGKYVELRCDPISGHTALYWYRQSLGQGPEFLIYFQGTGAADDSGLPNDRFFAVRPEGSVSTLKIQRTERGDSAVYLCASSLVGDSGANVLTFGAGSRLTVL.

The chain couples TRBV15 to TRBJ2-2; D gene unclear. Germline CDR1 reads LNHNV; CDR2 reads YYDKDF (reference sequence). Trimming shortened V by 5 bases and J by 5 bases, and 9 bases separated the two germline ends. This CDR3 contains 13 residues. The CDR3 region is CATSPWQTGELFF. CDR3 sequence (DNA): TGTGCCACCAGCCCGTGGCAGACCGGGGAGCTGTTTTTT.

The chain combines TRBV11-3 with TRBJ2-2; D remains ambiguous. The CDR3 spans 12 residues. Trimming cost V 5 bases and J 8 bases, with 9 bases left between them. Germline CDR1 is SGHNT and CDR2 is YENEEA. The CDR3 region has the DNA TGTGCCAGCAGCCTCCAACTGGGGGAGCTGTTTTTT. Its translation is CASSLQLGELFF.

The CDR3 protein is CASSQEGQGYNEQFF. The CDR3 nucleotides read TGCGCCAGCAGCCAAGAGGGACAGGGTTACAATGAGCAGTTCTTC. J is TRBJ2-1 and V is TRBV4-3, with TRBD1 matching 9 bases. Germline CDR1 reads LGHNA; CDR2 reads YSLEER. The CDR3 contains 15 residues. Trimming cost V 0 bases and J 4 bases; bases outside gene matches: 1.

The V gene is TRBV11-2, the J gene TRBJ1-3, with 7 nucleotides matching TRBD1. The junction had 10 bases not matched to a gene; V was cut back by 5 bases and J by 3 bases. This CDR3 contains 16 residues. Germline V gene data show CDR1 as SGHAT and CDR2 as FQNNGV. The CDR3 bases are TGTGCCAGCAGCCCCACGGACAGGCGGCGTGGAAACACCATATATTTT. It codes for CASSPTDRRRGNTIYF.

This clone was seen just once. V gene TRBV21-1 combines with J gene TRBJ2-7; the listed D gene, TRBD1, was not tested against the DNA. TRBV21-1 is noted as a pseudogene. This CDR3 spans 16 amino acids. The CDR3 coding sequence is TGTGCCAGCCGTCTGATAGATCGGGACAACTCCTACGAGCAGTACTTC. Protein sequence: CASRLIDRDNSYEQYF.

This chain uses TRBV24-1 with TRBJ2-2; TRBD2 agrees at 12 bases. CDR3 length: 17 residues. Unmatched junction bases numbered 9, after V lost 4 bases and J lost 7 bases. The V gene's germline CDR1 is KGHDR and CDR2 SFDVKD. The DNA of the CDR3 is TGTGCCACCAGTGACTGGACTAGCGGGATTGTATTCGGGGAGCTGTTTTTT. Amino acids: CATSDWTSGIVFGELFF.

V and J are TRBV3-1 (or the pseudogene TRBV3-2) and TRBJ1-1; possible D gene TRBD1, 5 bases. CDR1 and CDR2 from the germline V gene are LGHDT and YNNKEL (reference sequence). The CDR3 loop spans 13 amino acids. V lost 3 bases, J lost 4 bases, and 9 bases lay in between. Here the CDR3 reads CASSHRAFTEAFF. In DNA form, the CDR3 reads TGTGCCAGCAGCCACAGGGCATTCACTGAAGCTTTCTTT.

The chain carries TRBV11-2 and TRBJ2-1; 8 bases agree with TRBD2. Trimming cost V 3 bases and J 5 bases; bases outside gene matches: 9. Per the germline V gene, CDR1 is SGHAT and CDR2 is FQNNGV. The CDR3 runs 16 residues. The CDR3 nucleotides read TGTGCCAGCAGCTTTTTCGGGAGGGCCAGACACAATGAGCAGTTCTTC. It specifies CASSFFGRARHNEQFF.

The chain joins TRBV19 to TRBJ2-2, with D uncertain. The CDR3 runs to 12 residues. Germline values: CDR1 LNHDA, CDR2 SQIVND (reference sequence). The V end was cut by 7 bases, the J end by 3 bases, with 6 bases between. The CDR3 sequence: CASTYYTGELFF. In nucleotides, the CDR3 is TGTGCCAGTACCTACTACACCGGGGAGCTGTTTTTT. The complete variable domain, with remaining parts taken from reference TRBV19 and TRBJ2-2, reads DGGITQSPKYLFRKEGQNVTLSCEQNLNHDAMYWYRQDPGQGLRLIYYSQIVNDFQKGDIAEGYSVSREKKESFPLTVTSAQKNPTAFYLCASTYYTGELFFGEGSRLTVL.

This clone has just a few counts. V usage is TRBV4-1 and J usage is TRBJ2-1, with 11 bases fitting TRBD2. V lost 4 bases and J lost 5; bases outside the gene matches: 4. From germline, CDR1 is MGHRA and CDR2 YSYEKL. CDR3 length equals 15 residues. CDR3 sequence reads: CASSLGLAADNEQFF. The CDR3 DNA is TGCGCCAGCAGCCTGGGACTAGCGGCAGACAATGAGCAGTTCTTC.

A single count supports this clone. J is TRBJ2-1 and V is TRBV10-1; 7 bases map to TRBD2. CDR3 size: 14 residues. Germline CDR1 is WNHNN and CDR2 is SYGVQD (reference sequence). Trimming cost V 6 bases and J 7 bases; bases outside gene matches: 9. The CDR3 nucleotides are TGCGCCAGCAGCAGCGGGGAGGTAGGGAATGAGCAGTTCTTC. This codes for CASSSGEVGNEQFF.

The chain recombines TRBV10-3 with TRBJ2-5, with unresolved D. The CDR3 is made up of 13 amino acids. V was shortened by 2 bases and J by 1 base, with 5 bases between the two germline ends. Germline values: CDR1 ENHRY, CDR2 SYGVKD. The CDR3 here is CAISEPLQETQYF. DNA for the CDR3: TGTGCCATCAGTGAGCCCCTCCAAGAGACCCAGTACTTC.

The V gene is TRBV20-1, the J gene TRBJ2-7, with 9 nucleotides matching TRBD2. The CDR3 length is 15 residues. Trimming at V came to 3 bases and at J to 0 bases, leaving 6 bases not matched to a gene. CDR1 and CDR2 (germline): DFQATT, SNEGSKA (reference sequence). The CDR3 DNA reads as TGCAGTGCTAGTCCCACTAGCGGGTTCTCCTACGAGCAGTACTTC. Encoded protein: CSASPTSGFSYEQYF.

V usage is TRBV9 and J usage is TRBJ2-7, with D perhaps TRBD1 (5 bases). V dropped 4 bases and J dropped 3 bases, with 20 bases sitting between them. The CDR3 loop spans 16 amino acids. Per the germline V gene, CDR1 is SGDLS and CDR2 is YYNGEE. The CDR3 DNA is TGTGCCAGCAGCCCTGGCGTGGGCAGGGAAGGCTACGAGCAGTACTTC. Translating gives CASSPGVGREGYEQYF. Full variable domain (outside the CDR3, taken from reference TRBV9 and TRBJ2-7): DSGVTQTPKHLITATGQRVTLRCSPRSGDLSVYWYQQSLDQGLQFLIQYYNGEERAKGNILERFSAQQFPDLHSELNLSSLELGDSALYFCASSPGVGREGYEQYFGPGTRLTVT.

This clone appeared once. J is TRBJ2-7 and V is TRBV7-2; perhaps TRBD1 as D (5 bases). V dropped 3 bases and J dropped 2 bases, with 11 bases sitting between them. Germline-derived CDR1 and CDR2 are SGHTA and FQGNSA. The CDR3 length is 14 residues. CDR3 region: CASSLTQGPYEQYF. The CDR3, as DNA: TGTGCCAGCAGCTTGACGCAGGGCCCCTACGAGCAGTACTTC. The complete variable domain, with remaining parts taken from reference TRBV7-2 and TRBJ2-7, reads GAGVSQSPSNKVTEKGKDVELRCDPISGHTALYWYRQSLGQGLEFLIYFQGNSAPDKSGLPSDRFSAERTGGSVSTLTIQRTQQEDSAVYLCASSLTQGPYEQYFGPGTRLTVT.

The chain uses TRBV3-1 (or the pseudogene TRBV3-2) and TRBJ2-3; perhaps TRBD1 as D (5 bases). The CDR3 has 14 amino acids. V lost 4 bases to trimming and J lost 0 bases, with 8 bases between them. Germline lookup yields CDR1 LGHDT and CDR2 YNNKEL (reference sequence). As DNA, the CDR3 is TGTGCCAGCAGCCCAAGGACAAGCACAGATACGCAGTATTTT. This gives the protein CASSPRTSTDTQYF.

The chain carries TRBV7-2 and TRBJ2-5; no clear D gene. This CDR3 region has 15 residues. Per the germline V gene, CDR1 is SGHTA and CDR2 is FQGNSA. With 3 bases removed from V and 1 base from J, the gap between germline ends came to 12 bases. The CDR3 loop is CASSFREHSQETQYF. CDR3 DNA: TGTGCCAGCAGCTTCCGAGAGCACAGCCAAGAGACCCAGTACTTC.

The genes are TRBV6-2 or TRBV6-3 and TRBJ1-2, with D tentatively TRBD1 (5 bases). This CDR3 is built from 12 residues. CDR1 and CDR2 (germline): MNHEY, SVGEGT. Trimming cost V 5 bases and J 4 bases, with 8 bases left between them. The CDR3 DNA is TGTGCCAGCAGTCGGACAACCTATGGCTACACCTTC. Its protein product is CASSRTTYGYTF.

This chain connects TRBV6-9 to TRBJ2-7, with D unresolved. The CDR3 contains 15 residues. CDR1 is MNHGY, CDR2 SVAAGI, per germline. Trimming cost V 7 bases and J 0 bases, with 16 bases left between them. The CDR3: CASIPFLGNSYEQYF. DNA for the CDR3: TGTGCCAGCATCCCTTTTTTGGGCAACTCCTACGAGCAGTACTTC.

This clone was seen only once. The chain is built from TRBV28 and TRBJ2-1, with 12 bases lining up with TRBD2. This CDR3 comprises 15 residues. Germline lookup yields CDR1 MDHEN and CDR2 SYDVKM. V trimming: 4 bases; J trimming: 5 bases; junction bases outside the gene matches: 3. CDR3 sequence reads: CASSSSGRGHNEQFF. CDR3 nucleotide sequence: TGTGCCAGCAGTTCTAGCGGGAGGGGCCACAATGAGCAGTTCTTC.

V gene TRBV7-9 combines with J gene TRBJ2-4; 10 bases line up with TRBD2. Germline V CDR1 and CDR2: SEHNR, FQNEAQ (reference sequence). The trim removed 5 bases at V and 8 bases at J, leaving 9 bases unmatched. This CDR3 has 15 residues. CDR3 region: CASSPLAGPGDIQYF. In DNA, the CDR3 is TGTGCCAGCAGCCCACTAGCGGGGCCCGGCGACATTCAGTACTTC.

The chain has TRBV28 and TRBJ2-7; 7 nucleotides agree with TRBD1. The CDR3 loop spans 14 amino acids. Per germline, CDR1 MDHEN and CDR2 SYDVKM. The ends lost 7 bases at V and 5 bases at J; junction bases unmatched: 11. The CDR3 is CASTTENRGDEQYF. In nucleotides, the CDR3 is TGTGCCAGCACCACGGAAAACAGGGGCGACGAGCAGTACTTC.